These 24 T cell receptor beta chains were all obtained from the same sample, sequenced in a study of control samples from healthy donors and cancer patients. The assay was immunoSEQ multiplex PCR, and TCRdb's table has in-frame clones only and misses some. The sample has about 250,000 clones, roughly four fifths seen once. The sequenced material came from PBMCs. These receptors were collected from a woman in her fifties or sixties with lung cancer.

This clone was seen just once. The chain uses TRBV24-1 and TRBJ2-3, with 11 bases lining up with TRBD2. With V trimmed by 0 bases and J by 0 bases, 1 base remained unmatched. This CDR3 spans 17 amino acids. Germline loops: CDR1 KGHDR, CDR2 SFDVKD. This CDR3 is CATSDLRLAGSTDTQYF. The DNA of the CDR3 is TGTGCCACCAGTGATTTGAGACTAGCGGGAAGCACAGATACGCAGTATTTT.

This chain joins TRBV7-2 and TRBJ2-5; possible D gene TRBD1, 6 bases. The CDR3 extends over 14 amino acids. The V and J ends lost 5 bases and 5 bases respectively, with 15 bases between them. CDR1 is SGHTA and CDR2 is FQGNSA in the germline V gene. CDR3 region: CASSPPGVRETQYF. The CDR3 region has the DNA TGTGCCAGCAGCCCCCCAGGGGTTAGGGAGACCCAGTACTTC.

The chain combines TRBV7-2 with TRBJ1-2; D is possibly TRBD1 (5 bases). The V end was cut by 5 bases, the J end by 4 bases, with 17 bases between. Looked up from germline, CDR1 is SGHTA and CDR2 is FQGNSA. CDR3 length: 15 residues. The CDR3 is CASSQPRTGTYGYTF. In DNA, the CDR3 is TGTGCCAGCAGCCAGCCCCGCACAGGTACCTATGGCTACACCTTC.

This clone was seen once. The chain employs TRBV5-8 and TRBJ2-5; D unclear. The CDR3 contains 13 residues. Germline V gene lookup returns CDR1 SGHTS and CDR2 YDEGEE. Trimming stripped 1 base from V and 5 bases from J, with 9 bases between. CDR3 loop: CASSLTEYETQYF. In DNA form, the CDR3 reads TGTGCCAGCAGCTTGACGGAGTACGAGACCCAGTACTTC.

This clone was detected once. The chain's CDR3 is CASIEQTGRANVLTF. The CDR3 nucleotides are TGTGCCAGCATTGAGCAAACCGGGAGAGCCAACGTCCTGACTTTC. The gene calls are TRBV28 and TRBJ2-6; perhaps TRBD2 as D (6 bases). Per germline, CDR1 MDHEN and CDR2 SYDVKM. The CDR3 consists of 15 residues. Trimming stripped 7 bases from V and 7 bases from J, with 17 bases between.

This chain joins TRBV6-5 and TRBJ2-2; a possible D gene is TRBD2 (6 bases). V was cut by 7 bases and J by 6 bases, with 15 bases left in between. The CDR3 totals 14 residues. Germline V gives CDR1 MNHEY, CDR2 SVGAGI. CDR3 amino acids: CASNLLRGAGELFF. CDR3 nucleotides: TGTGCCAGCAACCTGCTGCGGGGAGCCGGGGAGCTGTTTTTT.

The V and J genes are TRBV28 and TRBJ1-5; TRBD1 aligns across 7 bases. The V gene end was trimmed by 6 bases and the J gene end by 7 bases; junction bases not matched to a gene: 9. Germline CDR1 MDHEN, CDR2 SYDVKM. The CDR3 is made up of 14 amino acids. CDR3 DNA sequence: TGTGCCAGCAGAACCGGGACAGTTATCCAGCCCCAGCATTTT. Its translation is CASRTGTVIQPQHF.

As for this clone: This CDR3 is also generated by other DNA sequences in the sample. The chain joins TRBV3-1 (or the pseudogene TRBV3-2) to TRBJ2-3, with no clear D. The CDR3 has 12 amino acids. V was shortened by 1 base and J by 3 bases, with 2 bases between the two germline ends. CDR1 and CDR2 from the germline V gene are LGHDT and YNNKEL (reference sequence). The CDR3 loop is CASSQVTDTQYF. In nucleotides, the CDR3 is TGTGCCAGCAGCCAAGTGACAGATACGCAGTATTTT.

The chain links TRBV7-9 to TRBJ2-5, with D possibly TRBD1 on 5 matching bases. The CDR3 runs to 13 residues. Deletions cut 5 bases from V and 1 base from J, with 8 bases between. CDR1 and CDR2 (germline): SEHNR, FQNEAQ (reference sequence). The CDR3 spells CASSIQGQETQYF. The CDR3 nucleotides are TGTGCCAGCAGCATTCAGGGCCAAGAGACCCAGTACTTC.

The V and J genes are TRBV5-4 and TRBJ2-3; TRBD2 matches 10 bases. Germline V gene sequence: CDR1 SGHNT, CDR2 YYREEE (reference sequence). V gave up 0 bases and J gave up 4 bases; unmatched junction bases: 8. The CDR3 covers 17 residues. The CDR3 protein is CASSLEIAGGGADTQYF. CDR3 sequence (DNA): TGTGCCAGCAGCTTGGAGATAGCGGGAGGAGGGGCAGATACGCAGTATTTT.

The rearrangement uses TRBV5-1 and TRBJ1-3; D gene uncertain. V gave up 1 base and J gave up 0 bases, with 14 bases separating them. Looked up from germline, CDR1 is SGHRS and CDR2 is YFSETQ. The CDR3 is made up of 17 amino acids. The CDR3 protein is CASSLNVLGGSGNTIYF. The CDR3 region has the DNA TGCGCCAGCAGCTTGAATGTCCTCGGCGGCTCTGGAAACACCATATATTTT.

V usage is TRBV30 and J usage is TRBJ1-1; a weak D match, TRBD1 (5 bases). Germline lookup yields CDR1 GTSNPN and CDR2 SVGIG (reference sequence). The CDR3 covers 13 residues. The germline V and J ends were trimmed by 3 bases and 4 bases, with 12 bases remaining between them. The CDR3 bases are TGTGCCTGGAGGAACGGGGGGGGCACTGAAGCTTTCTTT. Translating gives CAWRNGGGTEAFF.

The chain carries TRBV12-3 or TRBV12-4 and TRBJ1-5, with a possible D match to TRBD1 (6 bases). This CDR3 has 13 amino acids. Trimming removed 7 bases at V and 1 base at J, with 8 bases between. CDR3 coding DNA: TGTGCCAGCACCGGGACAAGCAATCAGCCCCAGCATTTT. Its translation is CASTGTSNQPQHF.

The chain employs TRBV30 and TRBJ1-1, with D perhaps matching TRBD1 (6 bases). CDR1 is GTSNPN and CDR2 is SVGIG in the germline V gene (reference sequence). Between the trimmed V and J ends, which lost 4 bases and 1 base, there was a span of 10 bases. The CDR3 contains 13 residues. The CDR3 DNA is TGTGCCTGGACCGTACAGGGGAACACTGAAGCTTTCTTT. It encodes CAWTVQGNTEAFF. The full variable domain, in which reference TRBV30 and TRBJ1-1 provide the parts outside the CDR3, is SQTIHQWPATLVQPVGSPLSLECTVEGTSNPNLYWYRQAAGRGLQLLFYSVGIGQISSEVPQNLSASRPQDRQFILSSKKLLLSDSGFYLCAWTVQGNTEAFFGQGTRLTVV.

The chain uses TRBV5-1 and TRBJ2-2, with D possibly TRBD1 on 6 matching bases. Germline CDR1 is SGHRS and CDR2 is YFSETQ. CDR3 length equals 17 residues. Trimming shortened V by 4 bases and J by 1 base, and 17 bases separated the two germline ends. The CDR3 sequence: CASSARTRGRNTGELFF. In DNA form, the CDR3 reads TGCGCCAGCAGCGCAAGGACCAGGGGTCGGAACACCGGGGAGCTGTTTTTT.

The V call is TRBV9, the J call TRBJ2-7; a weak D match, TRBD1 (5 bases). CDR3 length equals 14 residues. Deletions cut 0 bases from V and 2 bases from J, with 9 bases between. Germline V gives CDR1 SGDLS, CDR2 YYNGEE. This CDR3 reads CASSVEGATYEQYF. The CDR3 DNA reads TGTGCCAGCAGCGTAGAAGGGGCCACCTACGAGCAGTACTTC. Using reference TRBV9 and TRBJ2-7 for the parts outside the CDR3, the full variable domain is DSGVTQTPKHLITATGQRVTLRCSPRSGDLSVYWYQQSLDQGLQFLIQYYNGEERAKGNILERFSAQQFPDLHSELNLSSLELGDSALYFCASSVEGATYEQYFGPGTRLTVT.

The table lists this clone with a count of one. The same CDR3 is also encoded by other DNA sequences in this sample. The chain joins TRBV5-1 to TRBJ2-7, with D possibly TRBD1 on 6 matching bases. The germline CDR1 and CDR2 sequences are SGHRS and YFSETQ. The CDR3 contains 13 residues. The V gene lost 3 bases and the J gene lost 2 bases, with 9 bases spanning the gap. The CDR3: CASSSTGTYEQYF. CDR3 coding DNA: TGCGCCAGCAGCTCGACAGGAACCTACGAGCAGTACTTC. The full variable domain, rest sourced from reference TRBV5-1 and TRBJ2-7, is KAGVTQTPRYLIKTRGQQVTLSCSPISGHRSVSWYQQTPGQGLQFLFEYFSETQRNKGNFPGRFSGRQFSNSRSEMNVSTLELGDSALYLCASSSTGTYEQYFGPGTRLTVT.

V usage is TRBV6-5 and J usage is TRBJ1-2; no reliable D call. This CDR3 spans 12 amino acids. V gave up 7 bases and J gave up 4 bases, with 10 bases separating them. Germline V gene data show CDR1 as MNHEY and CDR2 as SVGAGI. CDR3 DNA sequence: TGTGCCAGCAACGAGGGTCCCTATGGCTACACCTTC. This gives the protein CASNEGPYGYTF.

This rearrangement joins TRBV2 to TRBJ2-1; tentatively, D is TRBD1 (5 bases). The V gene's germline CDR1 is SNHLY and CDR2 FYNNEI. V lost 8 bases to trimming and J lost 0 bases, with 8 bases between them. The CDR3 is 13 residues long. This chain's CDR3 is CASAGSSYNEQFF. As DNA, the CDR3 is TGTGCCAGCGCAGGGTCCTCCTACAATGAGCAGTTCTTC.

The rearrangement uses TRBV2 and TRBJ2-7, with TRBD1 matching 7 bases. The CDR3 spans 13 residues. Trimming at V came to 11 bases and at J to 6 bases, leaving 13 bases not matched to a gene. The germline gives CDR1 SNHLY, CDR2 FYNNEI. CDR3 nucleotides: TGTGCCGCAAACAGGGGACCGGTAGCCGAGCAGTACTTC. As protein: CAANRGPVAEQYF.

This chain uses TRBV7-8 with TRBJ1-6, with D possibly being TRBD1 (5 bases). Germline V gene data show CDR1 as SGHVS and CDR2 as FQNEAQ. Trimming removed 3 bases at V and 4 bases at J, with 19 bases between. This CDR3 has 18 amino acids. CDR3 sequence reads: CASSFGAVGIGYNSPLHF. The CDR3 bases are TGTGCCAGCAGCTTCGGGGCCGTAGGGATAGGTTATAATTCACCCCTCCACTTT.

The rearrangement joins TRBV14 to TRBJ2-7; 15 bases agree with TRBD2. Trimming took 2 bases from V and 0 from J; bases not matched to a gene: 11. Germline CDR1 and CDR2: SGHDN and FVKESK. The CDR3 runs 20 residues. This CDR3 reads CASSQRAGTSGRFLSYEQYF. In DNA form, the CDR3 reads TGTGCCAGCAGCCAACGGGCCGGGACTAGCGGGAGGTTTCTCTCCTACGAGCAGTACTTC. Drawing the rest from reference TRBV14 and TRBJ2-7, the complete variable domain is EAGVTQFPSHSVIEKGQTVTLRCDPISGHDNLYWYRRVMGKEIKFLLHFVKESKQDESGMPNNRFLAERTGGTYSTLKVQPAELEDSGVYFCASSQRAGTSGRFLSYEQYFGPGTRLTVT.

The gene calls are TRBV7-6 and TRBJ2-3; D gene ambiguous. The CDR3 runs 14 residues. The V and J ends lost 1 base and 6 bases respectively, with 11 bases between them. Per the germline V gene, CDR1 is SGHVS and CDR2 is FNYEAQ. The CDR3 protein is CASSLGVLGDTQYF. CDR3 sequence (DNA): TGTGCCAGCAGCTTAGGGGTTCTTGGTGATACGCAGTATTTT.

Concerning this clone: This sample includes further DNA sequences coding for the same CDR3. V and J are TRBV12-3 or TRBV12-4 and TRBJ2-7, with D possibly being TRBD1 (6 bases). V dropped 6 bases and J dropped 4 bases, with 10 bases sitting between them. The CDR3 runs to 12 residues. The DNA for the CDR3 is TGTGCCAGCAGCCCAGGACAGTACGAGCAGTACTTC. Its translation: CASSPGQYEQYF.